These 25 T cell receptor beta chains came from one sample sequenced in a study of blood T cells in healthy people across ages. Using a J-beta primer mix together with a sample-barcoded 5' primer, a second PCR was run for about 6 to 11 cycles. MiXCR, run by TCRdb on the 5' RACE reads, gives a single entry per CDR3 protein. The data contain about 1.5 million distinct CDR3 sequences, 35% to 45% of them seen just once; the ten biggest clones take up about 4%. The specimen sequenced was blood. The receptors stem from a woman under 30 in good health.

J is TRBJ1-1 and V is TRBV4-1; maybe TRBD1 (5 bases). CDR3 length: 17 residues. Trimming shortened V by 0 bases and J by 3 bases, and 17 bases separated the two germline ends. CDR1 and CDR2 from the germline V gene are MGHRA and YSYEKL. CDR3 residues: CASSQDLRGALDTEAFF. DNA of the CDR3: TGCGCCAGCAGCCAAGATCTAAGGGGCGCATTGGACACTGAAGCTTTCTTT.

This clonotype has only a few counts. The chain links TRBV28 to TRBJ2-5; the D is unclear. This CDR3 has 12 amino acids. V gave up 6 bases and J gave up 4 bases, with 9 bases separating them. Germline CDR1 is MDHEN and CDR2 is SYDVKM. The CDR3 region is CASSSLLETQYF. The CDR3, as DNA: TGTGCCAGCAGCTCCCTTCTAGAGACCCAGTACTTC. Together with reference TRBV28 and TRBJ2-5, the CDR3 gives the full variable domain: DVKVTQSSRYLVKRTGEKVFLECVQDMDHENMFWYRQDPGLGLRLIYFSYDVKMKEKGDIPEGYSVSREKKERFSLILESASTNQTSMYLCASSSLLETQYFGPGTRLLVL.

The rearrangement links TRBV6-6 to TRBJ2-1; 9 bases match TRBD1. V shed 8 bases and J 3 bases; nucleotides not matched to a gene: 11. In germline, CDR1 is MNHNY, CDR2 SVGAGI (reference sequence). CDR3 length: 16 amino acids. For the CDR3, the DNA is TGTGCCAGCGGCCACCAGTGGGACAGGGTCTACAATGAGCAGTTCTTC. This translates into CASGHQWDRVYNEQFF.

This clonotype appeared a few times. This chain uses TRBV18 with TRBJ2-7; 8 nucleotides match TRBD2. This CDR3 contains 14 residues. V was pared by 3 bases and J by 3 bases, with 4 bases of the junction left unmatched. Germline-derived CDR1 and CDR2 are KGHSH and LQKENI. The CDR3 region is CASSPSSGDYEQYF. In DNA form, the CDR3 reads TGTGCCAGCTCACCGAGTAGCGGGGACTACGAGCAGTACTTC.

This rearrangement joins TRBV6-6 to TRBJ1-6; unclear D gene. The germline V and J ends were trimmed by 6 bases and 8 bases, with 17 bases remaining between them. The CDR3 contains 15 residues. Looked up from germline, CDR1 is MNHNY and CDR2 is SVGAGI (reference sequence). The CDR3 region is CASSDYNHRDSPLHF. The CDR3 region has the DNA TGTGCCAGCAGCGATTATAACCATCGGGATTCACCCCTCCACTTT.

The sample holds a few counts of this clonotype. This chain joins TRBV15 and TRBJ2-5; TRBD2 might be the D (7 bases). V was shortened by 6 bases and J by 3 bases, with 17 bases between the two germline ends. CDR1 is LNHNV and CDR2 is YYDKDF in the germline V gene (reference sequence). The CDR3 is 15 amino acids. CDR3 nucleotide sequence: TGTGCCACCAGAGCAAAAGGGGGGGTTGAAGAGACCCAGTACTTC. Residues: CATRAKGGVEETQYF.

In the case of this clonotype: One junction end does not reproduce the germline sequence, and a read error may be involved. The V and J genes are TRBV9 and TRBJ2-5; D perhaps matches TRBD2 (6 bases). The CDR3 is 15 amino acids. CDR1 and CDR2 (germline): SGDLS, YYNGEE. CDR3 in amino acids: CTSSLSGNPSIEQYF. CDR3 DNA: TGTACCAGCAGCCTTAGCGGAAATCCCTCGATAGAGCAGTACTTC.

The V gene is TRBV6-2 or TRBV6-3, the J gene TRBJ1-4; the D is unclear. The V gene's germline CDR1 is MNHEY and CDR2 SVGEGT. There are 13 residues in the CDR3. V was trimmed by 2 bases and J by 4 bases, leaving 5 bases between them. DNA for the CDR3: TGTGCCAGCAGTTACACCGGTAATGAAAAACTGTTTTTT. It yields the protein CASSYTGNEKLFF.

The chain carries TRBV18 and TRBJ2-6; D gene unclear. The CDR3 sequence is 17 residues long. Germline V CDR1 and CDR2: KGHSH, LQKENI. V shed 3 bases and J shed 0 bases, with 12 bases lying between them. Here the CDR3 reads CASSPIRTSSGANVLTF. Here the CDR3 DNA reads TGTGCCAGCTCACCGATCAGGACGAGCTCTGGGGCCAACGTCCTGACTTTC. Full variable domain (missing parts from reference TRBV18 and TRBJ2-6): NAGVMQNPRHLVRRRGQEARLRCSPMKGHSHVYWYRQLPEEGLKFMVYLQKENIIDESGMPKERFSAEFPKEGPSILRIQQVVRGDSAAYFCASSPIRTSSGANVLTFGAGSRLTVL.

This chain joins TRBV27 and TRBJ1-5; D perhaps matches TRBD1 (6 bases). V was clipped by 4 bases and J by 3 bases, with 16 bases between them. Germline CDR1 MNHEY, CDR2 SMNVEV (reference sequence). The CDR3 runs 16 residues. The CDR3 loop is CASSSSSGAVNQPQHF. In DNA, the CDR3 is TGTGCCAGCAGTTCATCGTCAGGGGCCGTCAATCAGCCCCAGCATTTT.

V gene TRBV6-6 combines with J gene TRBJ2-1; 12 nucleotides match TRBD2. This CDR3 contains 14 residues. The germline V gene has CDR1 MNHNY and CDR2 SVGAGI (reference sequence). The junction had 12 bases not matched to a gene; V was cut back by 6 bases and J by 15 bases. The CDR3 sequence: CASSPTTGLAGVFF. In nucleotides, the CDR3 is TGTGCCAGCAGCCCCACGACGGGACTAGCGGGCGTGTTCTTC.

This clonotype was recorded a few times. V gene TRBV6-6 combines with J gene TRBJ2-1; D might be TRBD1 or TRBD2, each matching 5 bases. The length of the CDR3 is 12 residues. The germline gives CDR1 MNHNY, CDR2 SVGAGI (reference sequence). V was pared by 5 bases and J by 9 bases, with 11 bases between. The DNA for the CDR3 is TGTGCCAGCAGTCTGCCGGGGCCTGAGCAGTTCTTC. This sequence encodes CASSLPGPEQFF.

This clonotype has ten or more counts. The V gene is TRBV7-2, the J gene TRBJ2-5; 10 nucleotides match TRBD2. The V and J ends lost 1 base and 11 bases, in that order; junction bases with no gene match: 13. Germline values: CDR1 SGHTA, CDR2 FQGNSA. This CDR3 spans 16 amino acids. The CDR3 here is CASSLGRTSGGNEQYF. CDR3 in DNA: TGTGCCAGCAGCTTAGGTAGGACTAGCGGCGGCAATGAGCAGTACTTC.

This rearrangement joins TRBV6-1 to TRBJ1-1; tentative D call: TRBD1 (6 bases). The CDR3 has 15 residues. Germline-derived CDR1 and CDR2 are MNHNS and SASEGT. V was trimmed by 2 bases and J by 5 bases, leaving 15 bases between them. The CDR3 DNA sequence: TGTGCCAGCAGTGAATGGGGGGGGGGCGGTACTGAAGCTTTCTTT. Protein sequence: CASSEWGGGGTEAFF.

This clonotype was seen only a few times. The V gene is TRBV7-9, the J gene TRBJ2-1, with D perhaps matching TRBD1 (6 bases). CDR1 and CDR2 (germline): SEHNR, FQNEAQ (reference sequence). The CDR3 runs 17 residues. V was clipped by 4 bases and J by 6 bases, with 22 bases between them. CDR3 loop: CASSSIRGAEVINEQFF. The CDR3 DNA follows: TGTGCCAGCAGCTCCATCAGGGGCGCGGAGGTTATCAATGAGCAGTTCTTC.

The DNA of the CDR3 is TGTGCCAGCAGCTTAGCGCTTAGGCCCGATACGCAGTATTTT. Protein: CASSLALRPDTQYF. V and J are TRBV7-2 and TRBJ2-3; D call uncertain. V lost 0 bases and J 6 bases, leaving 10 bases between the germline ends. The CDR3 is 14 residues long. Germline V CDR1 and CDR2: SGHTA, FQGNSA. Full variable domain (missing parts from reference TRBV7-2 and TRBJ2-3): GAGVSQSPSNKVTEKGKDVELRCDPISGHTALYWYRQSLGQGLEFLIYFQGNSAPDKSGLPSDRFSAERTGGSVSTLTIQRTQQEDSAVYLCASSLALRPDTQYFGPGTRLTVL.

This chain connects TRBV28 to TRBJ2-3; 9 bases are shared with TRBD2. Germline V gene data show CDR1 as MDHEN and CDR2 as SYDVKM. CDR3 size: 15 residues. V shed 8 bases, J shed 4 bases, and the junction held 10 bases outside the gene matches. CDR3 amino acids: CASGSSGRGPDTQYF. In DNA, the CDR3 is TGTGCCAGCGGAAGTAGCGGGAGAGGTCCAGATACGCAGTATTTT.

As for this clonotype: A read error may account for a junction end that differs from germline. This sequence joins TRBV20-1 and TRBJ2-5; tentatively, D is TRBD2 (5 bases). CDR3 length: 16 residues. Germline CDR1 DFQATT, CDR2 SNEGSKA (reference sequence). CDR3 sequence reads: CSTRDRPNWYQETQYF. The CDR3 nucleotides read TGCAGTACTAGAGATAGGCCGAATTGGTACCAAGAGACCCAGTACTTC.

This sequence joins TRBV12-3 or TRBV12-4 and TRBJ1-5; D not resolved. Deletions cut 6 bases from V and 11 bases from J, with 14 bases between. CDR3 size: 12 residues. The DNA of the CDR3 is TGTGCCAGCAGCACCGCCCCATTGGCCCAGCATTTT. Protein: CASSTAPLAQHF.

This clonotype was counted between two and nine times. The chain has TRBV7-2 and TRBJ1-1, with no clear D. Between the trimmed V and J ends, which lost 7 bases and 3 bases, there was a span of 15 bases. Germline V CDR1 and CDR2: SGHTA, FQGNSA. This CDR3 is 14 amino acids long. The CDR3 spells CASTRGPSYTEAFF. The CDR3 DNA follows: TGTGCCAGCACCCGCGGCCCATCGTACACTGAAGCTTTCTTT. The entire variable domain, with the rest obtained from reference TRBV7-2 and TRBJ1-1, is as follows: GAGVSQSPSNKVTEKGKDVELRCDPISGHTALYWYRQSLGQGLEFLIYFQGNSAPDKSGLPSDRFSAERTGGSVSTLTIQRTQQEDSAVYLCASTRGPSYTEAFFGQGTRLTVV.

In this sample, this clonotype turned up a few times. Here the CDR3 reads CASSPQGVGDEQFF. CDR3 DNA sequence: TGCGCCAGCAGCCCCCAAGGTGTTGGTGATGAGCAGTTCTTC. The V gene is TRBV5-1, the J gene TRBJ2-1; D unresolved. V was cut by 4 bases and J by 8 bases, with 16 bases left in between. Germline CDR1 SGHRS, CDR2 YFSETQ. This CDR3 comprises 14 residues.

This chain links TRBV2 with TRBJ2-1, with D unresolved. V dropped 5 bases and J dropped 6 bases, with 8 bases sitting between them. From germline, CDR1 is SNHLY and CDR2 FYNNEI. This CDR3 has 12 amino acids. CDR3 in amino acids: CASSKEGNEQFF. DNA of the CDR3: TGTGCCAGCAGTAAAGAAGGCAATGAGCAGTTCTTC.

This chain links TRBV5-4 with TRBJ2-7; possible D gene TRBD2, 7 bases. The CDR3 totals 17 residues. Germline CDR1 reads SGHNT; CDR2 reads YYREEE (reference sequence). V gave up 2 bases and J gave up 7 bases, with 25 bases separating them. CDR3 nucleotide sequence: TGTGCCAGCAGCTTTCTCACGGGGGGCTTTGGGGTTCATGAGCAGTACTTC. This sequence encodes CASSFLTGGFGVHEQYF.

Note on this clonotype: A junction boundary mismatches the germline segment, possibly from a read error. This rearrangement joins TRBV12-3 or TRBV12-4 to TRBJ1-5; D remains unclear. This CDR3 contains 14 residues. The DNA of the CDR3 is TGTGCCAGCAGTTGGGGAGGGTCCAATCAGCCCCGGCATTTT. Amino acids: CASSWGGSNQPRHF.

The V gene is TRBV28, the J gene TRBJ1-1, with D tentatively TRBD1 (5 bases). Per the germline V gene, CDR1 is MDHEN and CDR2 is SYDVKM. The CDR3 runs 14 residues. Trimming shortened V by 5 bases and J by 4 bases, and 14 bases separated the two germline ends. CDR3 nucleotide sequence: TGTGCCAGCAGTCCCGCGGGGGTTCCCACTGAAGCTTTCTTT. This sequence encodes CASSPAGVPTEAFF.